The clone carrying this T cell receptor (beta chain) was counted many times. The antigen is unknown. cDNA molecules, individually, were tagged with unique molecular identifiers. One entry per CDR3 protein results from TCRdb running MiXCR on the 5' RACE reads. The data show about 88,000 distinct CDR3 sequences, with 14% to 15% seen just once and around 5.1% held by the top ten. CDR3 length equals 15 residues. Trimming stripped 4 bases from V and 8 bases from J, with 18 bases between. Germline-derived CDR1 and CDR2 are PRHDT and FYEKMQ (reference sequence). The entry originates in a study of early T cells in non-severe SARS-CoV-2 infection. Study details: Chains stayed unpaired after sequencing of bulk RNA from unsorted whole blood.

Study-wide points: The matching step, a VDJdb search, favored anti-spike CD8 responses and missed private and CD4 specificities.

The V and J genes are TRBV13 and TRBJ2-1; possible D gene TRBD2, 5 bases. The specimen was whole blood. The sequence came from an adult who was a healthcare worker with PCR-confirmed SARS-CoV-2 infection or an uninfected control (not recorded which). CDR3 loop: CASSYTSWLSYEQFF. The CDR3, as DNA: TGTGCCAGCAGCTACACTAGTTGGTTGTCTTATGAGCAGTTCTTC. Drawing the rest from reference TRBV13 and TRBJ2-1, the complete variable domain is AAGVIQSPRHLIKEKRETATLKCYPIPRHDTVYWYQQGPGQDPQFLISFYEKMQSDKGSIPDRFSAQQFSDYHSELNMSSLELGDSALYFCASSYTSWLSYEQFFGPGTRLTVL.